One and the same sample provided the 23 T cell receptor beta chains below, sequenced in a study of blood T cell repertoires in COVID-19. Repertoires were generated with immunoSEQ multiplex PCR, while TCRdb's copy carries only in-frame clones and drops some. Of under 130,000 clones in the sample, more than 70% are singletons; the top ten hold approximately 17%. The material sequenced was peripheral blood. These receptors were collected from a woman older than 75 in a cohort sampled during active COVID-19.

This clone was seen just once. This sequence joins TRBV6-5 and TRBJ2-1, with 8 bases matching TRBD1. The CDR3 extends over 14 amino acids. The junction had 5 bases not matched to a gene; V was cut back by 6 bases and J by 4 bases. Germline CDR1 and CDR2: MNHEY and SVGAGI. This chain's CDR3 is CASRRGTGYNEQFF. In DNA form, the CDR3 reads TGTGCCAGCAGGAGGGGGACAGGATACAATGAGCAGTTCTTC.

The V and J genes are TRBV6-5 and TRBJ2-3, with a possible D match to TRBD2 (6 bases). Germline V gene data show CDR1 as MNHEY and CDR2 as SVGAGI. The CDR3 is 15 amino acids. Trimming cost V 8 bases and J 5 bases, with 20 bases left between them. The CDR3: CASGAQRWGVDTQYF. Written as DNA, the CDR3 is TGTGCCAGCGGGGCCCAGCGGTGGGGGGTAGATACGCAGTATTTT.

The chain employs TRBV18 and TRBJ2-2; the D is unclear. The germline V gene has CDR1 KGHSH and CDR2 LQKENI. CDR3 length: 15 amino acids. V was clipped by 0 bases and J by 3 bases, with 8 bases between them. In DNA, the CDR3 is TGTGCCAGCTCACCACCCCTAGTCGACACCGGGGAGCTGTTTTTT. This gives the protein CASSPPLVDTGELFF.

The table lists this clone with a count of one. The V gene is TRBV7-2, the J gene TRBJ1-3, with D hard to call. CDR1 SGHTA and CDR2 FQGNSA come from the germline V gene. The CDR3 is 12 residues long. V lost 2 bases and J lost 4, with 3 bases in between. The CDR3 reads CASSLRGNTIYF. The CDR3 nucleotides read TGTGCCAGCAGCTTACGGGGAAACACCATATATTTT.

V is TRBV5-1 and J is TRBJ2-5; 11 nucleotides match TRBD2. Germline V lookup: CDR1 SGHRS, CDR2 YFSETQ. The length of the CDR3 is 15 residues. After removal of 4 bases from V and 3 bases from J, the junction contained 5 bases not matched to a gene. The CDR3 is CASSPGTSGEETQYF. The DNA of the CDR3 is TGCGCCAGCAGCCCCGGGACTAGCGGAGAAGAGACCCAGTACTTC.

This chain uses TRBV7-2 with TRBJ2-1, with D possibly being TRBD2 (6 bases). Germline lookup yields CDR1 SGHTA and CDR2 FQGNSA. V was shortened by 6 bases and J by 15 bases, with 24 bases between the two germline ends. CDR3 length equals 14 residues. The CDR3 region is CASSLGSGTQRGFF. The CDR3 nucleotides are TGTGCCAGCAGTTTGGGGTCCGGGACTCAAAGAGGGTTCTTC.

The chain carries TRBV10-3 and TRBJ2-3; 7 nucleotides agree with TRBD1. The V and J ends lost 8 bases and 1 base, in that order; junction bases with no gene match: 0. CDR1 is ENHRY, CDR2 SYGVKD, per germline. The CDR3 extends over 12 amino acids. CDR3 in amino acids: CAIGQGTDTQYF. CDR3 sequence (DNA): TGTGCCATCGGACAGGGCACAGATACGCAGTATTTT.

This rearrangement joins TRBV10-3 to TRBJ2-7; 8 nucleotides match TRBD2. V shed 3 bases and J 3 bases; nucleotides not matched to a gene: 7. Germline V lookup: CDR1 ENHRY, CDR2 SYGVKD. This CDR3 has 15 residues. The CDR3 DNA reads TGTGCCATCAGTGACACTAGCGGAATCAACTACGAGCAGTACTTC. Encoded protein: CAISDTSGINYEQYF.

The gene calls are TRBV2 and TRBJ1-4; 8 bases map to TRBD1. The length of the CDR3 is 15 residues. V dropped 6 bases and J dropped 2; count of bases not matched to a gene: 5. In germline, CDR1 is SNHLY, CDR2 FYNNEI. The CDR3 here is CASRSRGPTNEKLFF. The CDR3 DNA reads TGTGCCAGCAGGAGCAGGGGGCCCACTAATGAAAAACTGTTTTTT.

J is TRBJ2-3 and V is TRBV5-1, with 9 nucleotides matching TRBD1. With 3 bases clipped from V and 3 bases from J, the junction kept 5 bases outside the gene matches. This CDR3 has 15 residues. Germline V gene sequence: CDR1 SGHRS, CDR2 YFSETQ. CDR3 loop: CASSWGQGGTDTQYF. CDR3 nucleotides: TGCGCCAGCAGCTGGGGACAGGGAGGTACAGATACGCAGTATTTT.

J is TRBJ2-7 and V is TRBV21-1; no check of the table's D call, TRBD2, against the DNA was made. TRBV21-1 is noted as a pseudogene. This CDR3 has 17 amino acids. The CDR3, as DNA: TGTGCCAGCAGCAAAGTCGATAGCGGCGGTTCCTTCTACGAGCAGTACTTC. Translating gives CASSKVDSGGSFYEQYF.

This chain connects TRBV9 to TRBJ2-3; D might be TRBD1 (6 bases). Trimming removed 3 bases from V and 2 bases from J, with 13 bases in between. CDR1 and CDR2 (germline): SGDLS, YYNGEE. This CDR3 is built from 15 residues. The CDR3 spells CASSASGVDTDTQYF. CDR3 DNA: TGTGCCAGCAGCGCCTCAGGGGTCGACACAGATACGCAGTATTTT. The full variable domain, completed using reference TRBV9 and TRBJ2-3, is DSGVTQTPKHLITATGQRVTLRCSPRSGDLSVYWYQQSLDQGLQFLIQYYNGEERAKGNILERFSAQQFPDLHSELNLSSLELGDSALYFCASSASGVDTDTQYFGPGTRLTVL.

J is TRBJ1-5 and V is TRBV28; maybe TRBD1 (6 bases). Trimming removed 11 bases from V and 7 bases from J, with 18 bases in between. The germline CDR1 and CDR2 sequences are MDHEN and SYDVKM. This CDR3 has 13 amino acids. CDR3 residues: CAASRGARQPQHF. As DNA, the CDR3 is TGTGCCGCCTCCCGGGGGGCTAGACAGCCCCAGCATTTT.

The chain links TRBV5-6 to TRBJ1-1, with TRBD1 matching 7 bases. The CDR3 length is 14 residues. The trim removed 0 bases at V and 4 bases at J, leaving 3 bases unmatched. The germline gives CDR1 SGHDT, CDR2 YYEEEE. The CDR3 loop reads CASSLDRGGTEAFF. The CDR3 nucleotides are TGTGCCAGCAGCTTGGACAGGGGAGGCACTGAAGCTTTCTTT.

The chain recombines TRBV12-3 or TRBV12-4 with TRBJ1-2; no definite D call. V lost 3 bases to trimming and J lost 2 bases, with 4 bases between them. The CDR3 has 12 amino acids. The CDR3 here is CASSLQNYGYTF. The CDR3 region has the DNA TGTGCCAGCAGTTTGCAGAACTATGGCTACACCTTC.

This chain links TRBV6-5 with TRBJ2-3, with 7 bases matching TRBD1. Per germline, CDR1 MNHEY and CDR2 SVGAGI. V was pared by 0 bases and J by 2 bases, with 2 bases of the junction left unmatched. This CDR3 is built from 15 residues. The chain's CDR3 is CASSYSDRATDTQYF. CDR3 nucleotides: TGTGCCAGCAGTTACTCAGACAGGGCCACAGATACGCAGTATTTT.

The rearrangement links TRBV18 to TRBJ1-6; 8 bases match TRBD1. The CDR3 loop spans 19 amino acids. The trim removed 3 bases at V and 6 bases at J, leaving 16 bases unmatched. CDR1 is KGHSH, CDR2 LQKENI, per germline. The CDR3 sequence is CASSPIQITRGPGNSPLHF. The CDR3 nucleotides read TGTGCCAGCTCACCGATCCAGATTACCAGGGGGCCAGGTAATTCACCCCTCCACTTT.

V and J are TRBV12-2 and TRBJ2-1; TRBD2 reflects the table's D call only, with no check against the DNA. TRBV12-2 is a pseudogene segment. This CDR3 region has 17 residues. The CDR3 region is CASRPTLGRDLRDEQFF. CDR3 in DNA: TGTGCAAGTCGCCCGACCCTCGGACGGGACTTAAGGGATGAGCAGTTCTTC.

The chain carries TRBV5-1 and TRBJ2-1; no clear D. The ends were cut back, 4 bases at V and 6 bases at J, with 8 bases in the middle. Germline CDR1 and CDR2: SGHRS and YFSETQ. This CDR3 comprises 12 residues. Here the CDR3 DNA reads TGCGCCAGCAGCGCCCCGGGCAATGAGCAGTTCTTC. It is translated as CASSAPGNEQFF. The entire variable domain, with the rest obtained from reference TRBV5-1 and TRBJ2-1, is as follows: KAGVTQTPRYLIKTRGQQVTLSCSPISGHRSVSWYQQTPGQGLQFLFEYFSETQRNKGNFPGRFSGRQFSNSRSEMNVSTLELGDSALYLCASSAPGNEQFFGPGTRLTVL.

The chain recombines TRBV3-1 (or the pseudogene TRBV3-2) with TRBJ1-2, with D perhaps matching TRBD1 (6 bases). Between the trimmed V and J ends, which lost 0 bases and 7 bases, there was a span of 12 bases. Germline V gene data show CDR1 as LGHDT and CDR2 as YNNKEL (reference sequence). The CDR3 has 14 amino acids. CDR3 amino acids: CASSQDQGRGGYTF. The CDR3 nucleotides are TGTGCCAGCAGCCAAGACCAGGGGCGCGGTGGCTACACCTTC.

The V call is TRBV4-1, the J call TRBJ1-2; TRBD1 matches at 7 bases. With V trimmed by 3 bases and J by 3 bases, 7 bases remained unmatched. CDR1 MGHRA and CDR2 YSYEKL come from the germline V gene. The CDR3 covers 15 residues. The CDR3: CASSQGQNSDYGYTF. The CDR3 nucleotides are TGCGCCAGCAGCCAGGGACAGAATAGTGACTATGGCTACACCTTC.

This clone was seen only a few times. The CDR3 nucleotides are TGTGCCAGCAGTTACGATCCCCTGGGCGCCAAAAACATTCAGTACTTC. As protein: CASSYDPLGAKNIQYF. The V call is TRBV6-5, the J call TRBJ2-4; D gene ambiguous. V lost 2 bases, J lost 1 base, and 12 bases lay in between. Germline V gene lookup returns CDR1 MNHEY and CDR2 SVGAGI. This CDR3 region has 16 residues.

The chain uses TRBV10-3 and TRBJ2-1, with 9 nucleotides matching TRBD1. From germline, CDR1 is ENHRY and CDR2 SYGVKD. V was pared by 2 bases and J by 6 bases, with 2 bases of the junction left unmatched. The length of the CDR3 is 14 residues. The CDR3: CAISEGQGFNEQFF. CDR3 bases: TGTGCCATCAGTGAGGGACAGGGGTTCAATGAGCAGTTCTTC.